Below are 32 T cell receptor beta chains sequenced from a single sample in a study of blood T cells in healthy people across ages (dated by TCRdb to 2014 to 2015). The library came from 5' RACE. The instrument given in TCRdb is Illumina HiSeq 2500. A second PCR of roughly 6 to 11 cycles was run with a J-beta primer mix and a sample-barcoded 5' primer. TCRdb trimmed public reads at Q25 via fastp, called clones via MiXCR and kept in-frame beta chains. Records with the same CDR3 protein are collapsed into one entry carrying the most frequent genes and DNA. The sample data list around 400,000 distinct CDR3 sequences, and about half of these were observed just once. The ten most abundant clones make up over 40% of the sample. The sequencing input was blood. All receptors derive from a man aged 55 to 70 in good health.

The chain has TRBV30 and TRBJ1-1; D is possibly TRBD1 (6 bases). This CDR3 is built from 13 residues. Germline CDR1 is GTSNPN and CDR2 is SVGIG (reference sequence). V gave up 4 bases and J gave up 3 bases, with 12 bases separating them. In nucleotides, the CDR3 is TGTGCCTGGACCTTAAGGGGGGACACTGAAGCTTTCTTT. Its protein is CAWTLRGDTEAFF.

This clonotype was observed at least ten times. The chain combines TRBV29-1 with TRBJ2-5, with D unclear. This CDR3 spans 11 amino acids. The germline V and J ends were trimmed by 2 bases and 5 bases, with 6 bases remaining between them. Germline CDR1 SQVTM, CDR2 ANQGSEA. The CDR3 reads CSVEPGETQYF. The CDR3 DNA reads as TGCAGCGTTGAACCCGGGGAGACCCAGTACTTC. The full variable domain, its missing parts supplied by reference TRBV29-1 and TRBJ2-5, is SAVISQKPSRDICQRGTSLTIQCQVDSQVTMMFWYRQQPGQSLTLIATANQGSEATYESGFVIDKFPISRPNLTFSTLTVSNMSPEDSSIYLCSVEPGETQYFGPGTRLLVL.

The chain is built from TRBV9 and TRBJ2-1; 9 bases are a match to TRBD2. In germline, CDR1 is SGDLS, CDR2 YYNGEE. CDR3 length: 14 amino acids. V was pared by 0 bases and J by 8 bases, with 3 bases of the junction left unmatched. This chain's CDR3 is CASSVVAGVHEQFF. In nucleotides, the CDR3 is TGTGCCAGCAGCGTAGTAGCGGGGGTACATGAGCAGTTCTTC.

The J gene is TRBJ1-1, the V gene TRBV7-2; weak D call: TRBD1 (5 bases). Trimming shortened V by 1 base and J by 6 bases, and 9 bases separated the two germline ends. This CDR3 is built from 13 residues. The germline CDR1 and CDR2 sequences are SGHTA and FQGNSA. The CDR3 protein is CASSLGGSAEAFF. Written as DNA, the CDR3 is TGTGCCAGCAGCTTAGGGGGGTCAGCTGAAGCTTTCTTT.

CDR3 in amino acids: CASSLGSGGPDTQYF. The CDR3 DNA reads TGTGCCAGCAGCTTAGGTTCGGGAGGCCCAGATACGCAGTATTTT. The chain carries TRBV7-2 and TRBJ2-3; the match to TRBD2 covers 7 bases. This CDR3 spans 15 amino acids. CDR1 is SGHTA, CDR2 FQGNSA, per germline. V lost 1 base, J lost 4 bases, and 5 bases stayed unmatched.

In this sample, this clonotype turned up a few times. This chain connects TRBV28 to TRBJ1-1, with D uncertain. CDR3 length equals 14 residues. V shed 2 bases and J shed 2 bases, with 9 bases lying between them. Germline CDR1 is MDHEN and CDR2 is SYDVKM. The DNA of the CDR3 is TGTGCCAGCAGTTTAGGCCCGATAAACACTGAAGCTTTCTTT. It encodes CASSLGPINTEAFF.

As concerns this clonotype: The junction departs from the called germline gene at one end, perhaps through a read error. The chain is built from TRBV27 and TRBJ2-1; D is perhaps TRBD2 (5 bases). Germline V gene data show CDR1 as MNHEY and CDR2 as SMNVEV (reference sequence). The CDR3 has 14 amino acids. The CDR3 protein is CASSVSQATRREFF. In DNA, the CDR3 is TGTGCCAGCAGTGTATCGCAGGCAACTAGGCGGGAGTTCTTC.

The chain recombines TRBV7-2 with TRBJ2-3; 9 bases match TRBD2. With V trimmed by 3 bases and J by 2 bases, 6 bases remained unmatched. CDR1 SGHTA and CDR2 FQGNSA come from the germline V gene. CDR3 length equals 16 residues. The chain's CDR3 is CASSFRSGRPTDTQYF. The CDR3 coding sequence is TGTGCCAGCAGCTTTAGGAGCGGGAGGCCCACAGATACGCAGTATTTT. The entire variable domain, with the rest obtained from reference TRBV7-2 and TRBJ2-3, is as follows: GAGVSQSPSNKVTEKGKDVELRCDPISGHTALYWYRQSLGQGLEFLIYFQGNSAPDKSGLPSDRFSAERTGGSVSTLTIQRTQQEDSAVYLCASSFRSGRPTDTQYFGPGTRLTVL.

The rearrangement uses TRBV3-1 and TRBJ1-6, with 9 bases aligning to TRBD1. Germline V gives CDR1 LGHDT, CDR2 YNNKEL (reference sequence). The CDR3 has 19 residues. After removal of 0 bases from V and 0 bases from J, the junction contained 6 bases not matched to a gene. CDR3 in amino acids: CASSQEDDRGSSYNSPLHF. The CDR3 nucleotides read TGTGCCAGCAGCCAAGAGGATGACAGGGGGAGCTCCTATAATTCACCCCTCCACTTT.

The chain recombines TRBV6-5 with TRBJ2-3, with no clear D. CDR1 and CDR2 (germline): MNHEY, SVGAGI. This CDR3 contains 14 residues. V lost 0 bases, J lost 3 bases, and 7 bases lay in between. CDR3 nucleotides: TGTGCCAGCAGTTACTCGATGGGGACAGATACGCAGTATTTT. Translating gives CASSYSMGTDTQYF.

CDR3 sequence reads: CASSLKGPNSPLHF. In DNA form, the CDR3 reads TGTGCCAGCAGTTTGAAGGGCCCTAATTCACCCCTCCACTTT. The rearrangement links TRBV12-3 or TRBV12-4 to TRBJ1-6; D remains ambiguous. The CDR3 loop spans 14 amino acids. The V end was cut by 3 bases, the J end by 6 bases, with 9 bases between.

This clonotype appeared once. The chain links TRBV6-2 or TRBV6-3 to TRBJ2-3; D perhaps matches TRBD2 (6 bases). Germline CDR1 MNHEY, CDR2 SVGEGT. The CDR3 is 16 amino acids. Between the trimmed V and J ends, which lost 5 bases and 1 base, there was a span of 16 bases. CDR3 loop: CASSPGTARGTDTQYF. The CDR3 region has the DNA TGTGCCAGCAGTCCGGGGACTGCTCGTGGCACAGATACGCAGTATTTT.

The rearrangement joins TRBV10-3 to TRBJ2-1; the D gene is possibly TRBD2 (6 bases). The V gene lost 8 bases and the J gene lost 0 bases, with 11 bases spanning the gap. CDR1 and CDR2 from the germline V gene are ENHRY and SYGVKD. The CDR3 is 14 amino acids. The CDR3 DNA reads TGTGCCATCCGGGACTTGAGCTCCTACAATGAGCAGTTCTTC. Its translation is CAIRDLSSYNEQFF.

The rearrangement joins TRBV4-3 to TRBJ2-5, with 8 bases lining up with TRBD1. V lost 0 bases and J lost 11; bases outside the gene matches: 14. The CDR3 sequence is 16 residues long. Germline CDR1 and CDR2: LGHNA and YSLEER. Here the CDR3 reads CASSQDQWQGAWEQYF. CDR3 nucleotide sequence: TGCGCCAGCAGCCAAGATCAGTGGCAGGGGGCCTGGGAGCAGTACTTC.

A single count supports this clonotype. The chain is built from TRBV20-1 and TRBJ2-4, with D maybe TRBD1 (5 bases). Near its end, the DNA agrees better with TRBJ2-7, so the J call may be wrong. This CDR3 spans 13 amino acids. The germline gives CDR1 DFQATT, CDR2 SNEGSKA (reference sequence). Written as DNA, the CDR3 is TGCAGTGCTAGTTTGCCAGGGCCCTACGAGCAGTACTTC. Protein: CSASLPGPYEQYF.

The V call is TRBV20-1, the J call TRBJ2-1; 9 positions match TRBD2. This CDR3 contains 15 residues. J lost 4 bases, V lost 4 bases, and 8 bases had no gene match. The germline CDR1 and CDR2 sequences are DFQATT and SNEGSKA (reference sequence). This CDR3 reads CSAKRGLALYNEQFF. The CDR3 DNA reads TGCAGTGCTAAACGGGGACTAGCCCTGTACAATGAGCAGTTCTTC.

V and J are TRBV11-2 and TRBJ2-1; 7 bases are shared with TRBD2. Germline CDR1 is SGHAT and CDR2 is FQNNGV. V dropped 4 bases and J dropped 0; count of bases not matched to a gene: 24. The CDR3 totals 22 residues. CDR3 DNA: TGTGCCAGCAGCTCAAGAAAATCGTATGCGGGGGAACTCCGCCGCTCCTACAATGAGCAGTTCTTC. Translated, it gives CASSSRKSYAGELRRSYNEQFF.

CDR3: CASSPDRRGSYGYTF. CDR3 DNA: TGCGCCAGCAGCCCCGACCGCAGGGGAAGCTATGGCTACACCTTC. This chain connects TRBV5-1 to TRBJ1-2; possibly TRBD1 for D (6 bases). The germline gives CDR1 SGHRS, CDR2 YFSETQ. Trimming took 4 bases from V and 4 from J, leaving 17 bases between them. The CDR3 spans 15 residues. Variable domain in full (rest from reference TRBV5-1 and TRBJ1-2): KAGVTQTPRYLIKTRGQQVTLSCSPISGHRSVSWYQQTPGQGLQFLFEYFSETQRNKGNFPGRFSGRQFSNSRSEMNVSTLELGDSALYLCASSPDRRGSYGYTFGSGTRLTVV.

V usage is TRBV12-3 or TRBV12-4 and J usage is TRBJ1-5; the D is unclear. This CDR3 has 14 residues. Trimming took 7 bases from V and 4 from J, leaving 14 bases between them. As DNA, the CDR3 is TGTGCCAGCATCCAAGGGCAGATTAATCAGCCCCAGCATTTT. It translates to CASIQGQINQPQHF.

This chain uses TRBV2 with TRBJ1-5; D is unclear. This CDR3 spans 14 amino acids. Germline V gene data show CDR1 as SNHLY and CDR2 as FYNNEI. The germline V and J ends were trimmed by 4 bases and 1 base, with 8 bases remaining between them. The CDR3, as DNA: TGTGCCAGCAGTGGGGATCGAAGCAATCAGCCCCAGCATTTT. Protein product: CASSGDRSNQPQHF.

The chain combines TRBV4-2 with TRBJ2-1; D may correspond to TRBD1 or TRBD2 (6 bases each). V dropped 2 bases and J dropped 5 bases, with 13 bases sitting between them. There are 15 residues in the CDR3. The germline CDR1 and CDR2 sequences are LGHNA and YNFKEQ. The CDR3 sequence is CASSQRGVADNEQFF. CDR3 nucleotides: TGTGCCAGCAGCCAAAGGGGGGTAGCGGACAATGAGCAGTTCTTC.

The chain recombines TRBV9 with TRBJ2-5; 12 positions agree with TRBD1. V lost 2 bases, J lost 5 bases, and 7 bases stayed unmatched. This CDR3 comprises 16 residues. The germline V gene encodes CDR1 SGDLS and CDR2 YYNGEE. Here the CDR3 reads CASSVTPGTGGETQYF. Here the CDR3 DNA reads TGTGCCAGCAGCGTTACGCCCGGGACAGGGGGCGAGACCCAGTACTTC. Together with reference TRBV9 and TRBJ2-5, the CDR3 gives the full variable domain: DSGVTQTPKHLITATGQRVTLRCSPRSGDLSVYWYQQSLDQGLQFLIQYYNGEERAKGNILERFSAQQFPDLHSELNLSSLELGDSALYFCASSVTPGTGGETQYFGPGTRLLVL.

V and J are TRBV20-1 and TRBJ2-1; the match to TRBD2 covers 10 bases. Germline values: CDR1 DFQATT, CDR2 SNEGSKA (reference sequence). This CDR3 is built from 14 residues. Trimming took 0 bases from V and 12 from J; bases not matched to a gene: 8. The CDR3 region has the DNA TGCAGTGCTAGAGATCAGCCTAGCGGGAGTTTGCAGTTCTTC. Amino acid sequence: CSARDQPSGSLQFF.

V gene TRBV20-1 combines with J gene TRBJ1-1; D is unresolved. V was clipped by 4 bases and J by 5 bases, with 17 bases between them. CDR3 size: 14 residues. Germline V gene sequence: CDR1 DFQATT, CDR2 SNEGSKA (reference sequence). The CDR3 DNA is TGCAGTGCTAAGAGGGCAGCCGAGGGTACTGAAGCTTTCTTT. Protein: CSAKRAAEGTEAFF.

This chain uses TRBV3-1 with TRBJ2-3, with a tentative D call TRBD1 (5 bases). V dropped 5 bases and J dropped 6 bases, with 18 bases sitting between them. Germline V gene sequence: CDR1 LGHDT, CDR2 YNNKEL (reference sequence). The CDR3 loop spans 15 amino acids. CDR3 DNA sequence: TGTGCCAGCAGCGCCCGGAACAGGCTCGCGGATACGCAGTATTTT. Translation gives CASSARNRLADTQYF.

The CDR3 DNA reads TGTGCCAGCAGTGAAAGTGTCAAAAACATTCAGTACTTC. It yields the protein CASSESVKNIQYF. The chain links TRBV2 to TRBJ2-4; D is uncertain. V lost 2 bases and J 3 bases, leaving 5 bases between the germline ends. Germline CDR1 and CDR2: SNHLY and FYNNEI. The CDR3 sequence is 13 residues long.

V and J are TRBV4-1 and TRBJ2-3, with 8 bases lining up with TRBD2. CDR3 length: 16 residues. CDR1 and CDR2 from the germline V gene are MGHRA and YSYEKL. The V segment lost 1 base and the J segment 4 bases; nucleotides outside the gene matches: 7. CDR3 residues: CASSQGETSVADTQYF. CDR3 nucleotides: TGCGCCAGCAGCCAAGGGGAGACTAGCGTTGCAGATACGCAGTATTTT.

The chain links TRBV21-1 to TRBJ2-3; TRBD2, the D gene given by the table, was not confirmed from the DNA. TRBV21-1 is reported as a pseudogene. The CDR3 is 18 amino acids. CDR3 coding DNA: TGTGCCAGCAGCAAACAGGCGTTAGTCCCGGGACTCTTAGATACACAGTATTTT. Protein: CASSKQALVPGLLDTQYF.

This clonotype occurred a few times. This chain links TRBV29-1 with TRBJ2-7; 9 nucleotides line up with TRBD1. V lost 5 bases and J lost 5; bases outside the gene matches: 7. The CDR3 runs 13 residues. In germline, CDR1 is SQVTM, CDR2 ANQGSEA. The CDR3 loop is CSVRPGQGNEQYF. DNA of the CDR3: TGCAGCGTTAGACCGGGACAGGGAAACGAGCAGTACTTC.

This clonotype qualifies as medium-sized. V and J are TRBV20-1 and TRBJ2-4, with 8 bases matching TRBD2. Germline-derived CDR1 and CDR2 are DFQATT and SNEGSKA (reference sequence). The CDR3 contains 14 residues. The V gene end was trimmed by 3 bases and the J gene end by 7 bases; junction bases not matched to a gene: 8. The CDR3 DNA reads TGCAGTGCTAGCCCCGCCAGCGGGGGCAACATTCAGTACTTC. It encodes CSASPASGGNIQYF.

The gene calls are TRBV7-9 and TRBJ2-5, with 9 bases lining up with TRBD1. CDR1 and CDR2 from the germline V gene are SEHNR and FQNEAQ (reference sequence). V was pared by 3 bases and J by 5 bases, with 10 bases of the junction left unmatched. The CDR3 is 16 amino acids. CDR3 loop: CASSLGTGMIWETQYF. The CDR3 nucleotides read TGTGCCAGCAGCTTGGGGACAGGGATGATCTGGGAGACCCAGTACTTC.

Only a few counts were recorded for this clonotype. This chain joins TRBV5-1 and TRBJ2-7; 9 bases are a match to TRBD2. The DNA end is more similar to TRBJ2-5, so the J call may be wrong. The CDR3 consists of 15 residues. Per the germline V gene, CDR1 is SGHRS and CDR2 is YFSETQ. The CDR3 region has the DNA TGCGCCAGCAGCTGGGGTAGCGGGAGATCGGAGACCCAGTACTTC. This gives the protein CASSWGSGRSETQYF.